This record covers a single T cell receptor (beta chain). This CDR3 contains 15 residues. Deletions cut 0 bases from V and 6 bases from J, with 12 bases between. CDR1 and CDR2 (germline): MRHNA, SNTAGT. The sample comes from a study of T cell changes during pregnancy in multiple sclerosis. Sequencing was performed with immunoSEQ multiplex PCR; in TCRdb, only in-frame clones are kept and a portion is missing. The table shows about 60,000 clones, with about 90% occurring only once. The sequences come from peripheral blood, collected in the third trimester of pregnancy. The TCR sequence derives from a female donor in good health, enrolled as a control in a pregnancy study. The chain links TRBV6-4 to TRBJ2-1; TRBD2 is a possible D gene (5 bases). DNA for the CDR3: TGTGCCAGCAGTGACTCAAGGCTAGCCCGCAATGAGCAGTTCTTC. As protein: CASSDSRLARNEQFF.